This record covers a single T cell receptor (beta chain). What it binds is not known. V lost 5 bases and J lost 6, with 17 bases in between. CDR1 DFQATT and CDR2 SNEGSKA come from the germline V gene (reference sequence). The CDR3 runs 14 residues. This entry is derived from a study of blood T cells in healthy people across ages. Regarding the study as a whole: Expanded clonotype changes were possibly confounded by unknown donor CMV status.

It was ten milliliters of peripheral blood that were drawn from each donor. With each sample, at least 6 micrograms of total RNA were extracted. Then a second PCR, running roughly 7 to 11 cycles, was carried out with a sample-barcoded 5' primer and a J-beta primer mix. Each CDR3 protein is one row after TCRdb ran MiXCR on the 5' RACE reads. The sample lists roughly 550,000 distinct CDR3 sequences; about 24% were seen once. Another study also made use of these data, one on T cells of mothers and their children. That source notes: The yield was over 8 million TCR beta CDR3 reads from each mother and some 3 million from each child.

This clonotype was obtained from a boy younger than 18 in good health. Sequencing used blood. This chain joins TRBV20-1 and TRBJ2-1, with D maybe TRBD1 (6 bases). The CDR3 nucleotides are TGCAGTGCTTCGCCGGGACACCCATCCAATGAGCAGTTCTTC. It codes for CSASPGHPSNEQFF.